Only a few counts were recorded for the clone carrying this T cell receptor (beta chain). The V gene's germline CDR1 is DFQATT and CDR2 SNEGSKA (reference sequence). CDR3 length: 15 residues. Trimming stripped 6 bases from V and 7 bases from J, with 24 bases between. TCRdb re-called the reads with MiXCR, one entry per CDR3 protein. The data hold some 89,000 distinct CDR3 sequences, with 25% to 40% observed a single time. The sample comes from a study of type 1 regulatory T cells. Study-wide context: This in vitro CD4 product, T-allo10, is enriched for Tr1 cells and alloantigen-specific.

The source is a human donor in good health. Material for sequencing was CD4+ T cells, either the whole sample or a sorted fraction (not recorded which). This sequence joins TRBV20-1 and TRBJ2-5, with D maybe TRBD1 (5 bases). CDR3 nucleotides: TGCAGTGCCGGACGAGAAGGGGCGGCACGAAGGACCCAGTACTTC. Amino acids: CSAGREGAARRTQYF.